A selection of T cell receptor beta chains follows, all from one sample in a study of CD8 T cells in ankylosing spondylitis. TCRdb re-derived calls from the 5' RACE reads in MiXCR, one entry per CDR3 protein. The sample lists 200,000 or so distinct CDR3 sequences; 10% to 15% were seen once. Sequenced: blood, either unsorted or a sorted T cell fraction (not recorded which). These receptors were obtained from a female donor with ankylosing spondylitis or in good health (not recorded which). Both conserved end residues are part of each CDR3. The order of the fields is D gene, clone size, J gene, V gene, CDR3 DNA, CDR3 protein. D genes are given only for firm matches. Some rows have no size entry. The others give once, few or many, or a class for an expanded clone.

TRBD1	many	TRBJ2-2	TRBV5-1	TGCGCCAACGGACAGGGGAACACCGGGGAGCTGTTTTTT	CANGQGNTGELFF
TRBD1	once	TRBJ2-6	TRBV5-8	TGTGCCAGGGCAGGGGGCTCTGGGGCCAACGTCCTGACTTTC	CARAGGSGANVLTF
TRBD2	few	TRBJ2-3	TRBV7-2	TGTGCCAGCAGCCTTAGACTAGCAGTATTAGATACGCAGTATTTT	CASSLRLAVLDTQYF
TRBD2	many	TRBJ2-3	TRBV11-2	TGTGCCAGCACCTCCGGGACTAGCGGGAGGAGAGGCACAGATACGCAGTATTTT	CASTSGTSGRRGTDTQYF
.	.	TRBJ1-2	TRBV7-2	TGTGCCAGCAGCTTGGCAGGGGAAATAGGCTACACCTTC	CASSLAGEIGYTF
.	few	TRBJ1-1	TRBV18	TGTGCCAGCTCACCGGGCAGCCGGGGTAGCACTGAAGCTTTCTTT	CASSPGSRGSTEAFF
TRBD2	many	TRBJ2-1	TRBV5-1	TGCGCCAGCAGCACCTCCGGGACTAGCGGAGACTACAATGAGCAGTTCTTC	CASSTSGTSGDYNEQFF
TRBD2	many	TRBJ2-7	TRBV12-3/TRBV12-4	TGTGCCAGCAGGGCATCGGGCGGGAGCTACGAGCAGTACTTC	CASRASGGSYEQYF
.	few	TRBJ2-2	TRBV15	TGTGCCACCAGCAGCCGCCCAAGAAACACCGGGGAGCTGTTTTTT	CATSSRPRNTGELFF
TRBD1	many	TRBJ2-3	TRBV29-1	TGCAGCGTTTCCACAGGGGACCCAGATACGCAGTATTTT	CSVSTGDPDTQYF
.	many	TRBJ2-5	TRBV20-1	TGCAGTGCTACTTCAGGGGTTATCCAAGAGACCCAGTACTTC	CSATSGVIQETQYF
.	many	TRBJ1-1	TRBV12-3/TRBV12-4	TGTGCCAGCAGTCCCGGGGGGAAGAACACTGAAGCTTTCTTT	CASSPGGKNTEAFF
.	few	TRBJ1-2	TRBV9	TGTGCCAGCAGCGTAGCGGCCCCCAGGTTCGGCTACACCTTC	CASSVAAPRFGYTF
.	few	TRBJ2-3	TRBV7-3	TGTGCCAGCAGCTTAACGGCAGGGTATGGTACAGATACGCAGTATTTT	CASSLTAGYGTDTQYF
.	many	TRBJ1-1	TRBV14	TGTGCCAGCAGCCAAGATACAATTACTGAAGCTTTCTTT	CASSQDTITEAFF
TRBD1	many	TRBJ1-4	TRBV10-3	TGTGCCATCGGGCAGGGGGGGAGTGGAACTAATGAAAAACTGTTTTTT	CAIGQGGSGTNEKLFF
TRBD2	many	TRBJ2-1	TRBV13	TGTGCCAGCAGCCTTATCGAGCGGGAGACCTACAATGAGCAGTTCTTC	CASSLIERETYNEQFF
TRBD1	.	TRBJ2-1	TRBV6-4	TGTGCCAGCAGTTTTCTACAGGGGGCGAACAATGAGCAGTTCTTC	CASSFLQGANNEQFF
.	many	TRBJ2-7	TRBV5-5	TGTGCCAGCAGCTTGGAGAGGAGGGTACGATACTTC	CASSLERRVRYF
.	.	TRBJ2-3	TRBV4-1	TGCGCCAGCAGCCAAGGGGAATCGCGGGCAAACACAGATACGCAGTATTTT	CASSQGESRANTDTQYF
.	many	TRBJ2-3	TRBV20-1	TGCAGTGCCCCTAGTACGGGGCGATCGGATACGCAGTATTTT	CSAPSTGRSDTQYF
TRBD1	many	TRBJ2-5	TRBV20-1	TGCAGTGCTAGACGGGACAGTCAAGAGACCCAGTACTTC	CSARRDSQETQYF
.	.	TRBJ2-3	TRBV12-3/TRBV12-4	TGTGCCAGCAGTGAATCGGGACGCACAGATACGCAGTATTTT	CASSESGRTDTQYF
TRBD1	many	TRBJ2-7	TRBV20-1	TGCAGTGCTAGAGATTCGGGGACAGGACAAGAGCAGTACTTC	CSARDSGTGQEQYF
TRBD2	few	TRBJ2-3	TRBV20-1	TGCAGTGCTAGAGATCCGTGGACTAGCGATAGCACAGATACGCAGTATTTT	CSARDPWTSDSTDTQYF
.	.	TRBJ1-1	TRBV4-3	TGCGCCAGCAGCCAAATAGAAGATTCTAGTGAAGCTTTCTTT	CASSQIEDSSEAFF
.	many	TRBJ2-7	TRBV4-3	TGCGCCAGCAGCCATCAGGAACCTCAAGTAGGGCAGTACTTC	CASSHQEPQVGQYF
.	many	TRBJ1-1	TRBV28	TGTGCCAGCAGTTTACCCAACACCCACACTGAAGCTTTCTTT	CASSLPNTHTEAFF
TRBD2	.	TRBJ2-1	TRBV11-2	TGTGCCAGCAGCCCCTCTAGCGGGAGCTACAGTGAGCAGTTCTTC	CASSPSSGSYSEQFF
.	few	TRBJ2-6	TRBV12-3/TRBV12-4	TGTGCCAGCAGTGGCACTGGGGCCAACGTCCTGACTTTC	CASSGTGANVLTF
TRBD1	many	TRBJ2-1	TRBV5-1	TGCGCCAGCAGTACAGGGGTCTACAATGAGCAGTTCTTC	CASSTGVYNEQFF
.	few	TRBJ2-5	TRBV10-3	TGTGCCATCAGTGAGTCGGATCCTAGCAGAGAGACCCAGTACTTC	CAISESDPSRETQYF
TRBD1	.	TRBJ2-3	TRBV28	TGTGCCAGCAGTTTCGAAAGGGGGCCAGATACGCAGTATTTT	CASSFERGPDTQYF
TRBD1	.	TRBJ1-1	TRBV19	TGTGCCACTCACAGGACAGGGGGCCGTACTGAAGCTTTCTTT	CATHRTGGRTEAFF
.	few	TRBJ2-3	TRBV4-2	TGTGCCAGCAGCCTCACGGAGGCCGATAGCTCCTCCCTCCCAGGCACAGATACGCAGTATTTT	CASSLTEADSSSLPGTDTQYF
TRBD2	.	TRBJ2-3	TRBV5-4	TGTGCCAGCAGCCCCCGACTAGCGGGAGCCACAGATACGCAGTATTTT	CASSPRLAGATDTQYF
.	few	TRBJ1-5	TRBV2	TGTGCCAGCAGTGTTCTCTCAGGCAATCAGCCCCAGCATTTT	CASSVLSGNQPQHF
.	many	TRBJ1-1	TRBV7-2	TGTGCCAGCAGCTTAGACACAGGCCTGGCTTTCTTT	CASSLDTGLAFF
.	.	TRBJ2-7	TRBV29-1	TGCAGCGTTGAGGGCAACCTTTTCAGGGAGCAGTACTTC	CSVEGNLFREQYF
.	few	TRBJ1-3	TRBV11-2	TGTGCCAGCAGCCAAACCGCAATTCCCAGGTCGGGAAACACCATATATTTT	CASSQTAIPRSGNTIYF
.	.	TRBJ2-3	TRBV7-9	TGTGCCAGCAGCTTAGGTGACGGGAGCGGCCCAGATACGCAGTATTTT	CASSLGDGSGPDTQYF
TRBD2	few	TRBJ2-7	TRBV7-8	TGTGCCAGCAGCTTAGCTACACGACTAGCGAGCTACGAGCAGTACTTC	CASSLATRLASYEQYF
.	many	TRBJ1-1	TRBV5-1	TGCGCCAGCAGCTTTGGGACGGCGAACACTGAAGCTTTCTTT	CASSFGTANTEAFF
TRBD2	.	TRBJ2-1	TRBV5-1	TGCGCCAGCAGCCTCGGACTAGCGGGAGGAAGAGAGCAGTTCTTC	CASSLGLAGGREQFF
TRBD1	few	TRBJ2-6	TRBV28	TGTGCCAGCAGCTCCGACAGGGCATGGGCCAACGTCCTGACTTTC	CASSSDRAWANVLTF
.	many	TRBJ1-6	TRBV28	TGTGCCAGCAGTCAGACAGAGAGTAATTCACCCCTCCACTTT	CASSQTESNSPLHF